Many counts were recorded for the clone carrying this T cell receptor beta chain. Its antigen remains unknown. RNA transcripts gave rise to amplified TCR beta CDR3 regions. The HTBI primer set served for first-round RT-PCR of the TCR CDR3. TCRdb re-called the multiplex PCR reads through MiXCR, storing one row per CDR3 protein. The repertoire holds fewer than 650,000 distinct CDR3 sequences, with roughly 15% as singletons. This entry belongs to a study of T cells in Graves' hyperthyroidism and ophthalmopathy. Study-level information: Peripheral blood collection took place at initial diagnosis, before any treatment.

Study results and caveats: Blood also showed most of the thyroid clonotypes that were expanded above 0.001.

PBMCs stemmed from less than 13 ml fresh peripheral blood. Trimming removed 0 bases at V and 3 bases at J, with 13 bases between. The CDR3 is 15 amino acids. Germline CDR1 and CDR2: SGHRS and YFSETQ. Specimen: blood. The rearrangement uses TRBV5-1 and TRBJ2-7; perhaps TRBD2 as D (6 bases). The sequence was obtained from a woman aged 40 to 50 with Graves' ophthalmopathy. The CDR3 loop reads CASSLVGGAGYEQYF. The CDR3 nucleotides are TGCGCCAGCAGCTTGGTCGGCGGGGCTGGCTACGAGCAGTACTTC.